One T cell receptor beta chain is described in this entry. These data are taken from a study of blood T cell repertoires in COVID-19. V was shortened by 5 bases and J by 7 bases, with 15 bases between the two germline ends. Looked up from germline, CDR1 is SGHVS and CDR2 is FQNEAQ. The CDR3 has 13 residues. Profiling relied on immunoSEQ multiplex PCR, and the TCRdb table lists in-frame clones only, not all of them. Of 310,000 or so clones in the sample, 80% to 90% were seen once. The sequence came from a man between 18 and 29 years old who had recovered from COVID-19. V is TRBV7-8 and J is TRBJ2-7; D may match TRBD1 or TRBD2 (5 bases each). The sample taken for sequencing was peripheral blood. CDR3: CASSRGRAWEQYF. CDR3 sequence (DNA): TGTGCCAGCAGCCGGGGCAGGGCGTGGGAGCAGTACTTC. The full variable domain, completed using reference TRBV7-8 and TRBJ2-7, is GAGVSQSPRYKVAKRGQDVALRCDPISGHVSLFWYQQALGQGPEFLTYFQNEAQLDKSGLPSDRFFAERPEGSVSTLKIQRTQQEDSAVYLCASSRGRAWEQYFGPGTRLTVT.